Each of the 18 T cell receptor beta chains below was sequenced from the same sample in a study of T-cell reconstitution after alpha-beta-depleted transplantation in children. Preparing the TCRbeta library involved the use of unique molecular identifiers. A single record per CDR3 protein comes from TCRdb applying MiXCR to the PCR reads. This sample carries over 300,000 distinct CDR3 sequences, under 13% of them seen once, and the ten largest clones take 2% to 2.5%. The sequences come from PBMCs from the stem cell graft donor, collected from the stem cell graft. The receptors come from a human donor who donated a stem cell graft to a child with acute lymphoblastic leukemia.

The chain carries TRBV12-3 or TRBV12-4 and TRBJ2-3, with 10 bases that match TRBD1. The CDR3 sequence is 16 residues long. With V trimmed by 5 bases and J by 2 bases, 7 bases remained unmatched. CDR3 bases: TGTGCCAGCAGTCCCCCAGGGACAGGGGTCACAGATACGCAGTATTTT. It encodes CASSPPGTGVTDTQYF.

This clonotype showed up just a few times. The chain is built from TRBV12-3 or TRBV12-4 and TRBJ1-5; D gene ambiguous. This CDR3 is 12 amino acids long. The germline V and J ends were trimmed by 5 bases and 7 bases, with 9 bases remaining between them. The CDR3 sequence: CASSARPQPQHF. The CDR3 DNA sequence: TGTGCCAGCAGTGCGCGACCCCAGCCCCAGCATTTT.

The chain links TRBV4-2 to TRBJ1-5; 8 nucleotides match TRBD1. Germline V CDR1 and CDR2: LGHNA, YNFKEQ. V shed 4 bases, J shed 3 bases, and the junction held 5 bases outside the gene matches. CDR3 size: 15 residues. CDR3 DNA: TGTGCCAGCAGCCCCGCGGACAGGGCCAATCAGCCCCAGCATTTT. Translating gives CASSPADRANQPQHF.

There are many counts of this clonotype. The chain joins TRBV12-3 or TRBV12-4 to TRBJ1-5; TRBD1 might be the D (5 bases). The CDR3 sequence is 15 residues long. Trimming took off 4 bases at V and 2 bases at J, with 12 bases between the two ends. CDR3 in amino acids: CASSSRVEGNQPQHF. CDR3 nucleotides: TGTGCCAGCAGTTCCAGGGTTGAAGGCAATCAGCCCCAGCATTTT.

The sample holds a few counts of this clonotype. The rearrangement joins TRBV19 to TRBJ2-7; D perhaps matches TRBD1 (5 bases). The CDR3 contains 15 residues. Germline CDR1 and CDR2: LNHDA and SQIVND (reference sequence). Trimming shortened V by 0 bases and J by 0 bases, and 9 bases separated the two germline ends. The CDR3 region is CASSIEEGDSYEQYF. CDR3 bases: TGTGCCAGTAGTATAGAGGAAGGGGACTCCTACGAGCAGTACTTC.

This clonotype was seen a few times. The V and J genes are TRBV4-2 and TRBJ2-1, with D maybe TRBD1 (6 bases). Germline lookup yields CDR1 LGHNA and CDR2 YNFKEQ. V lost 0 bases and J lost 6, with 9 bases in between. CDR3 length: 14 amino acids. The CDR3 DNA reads TGTGCCAGCAGCCAAGAGAGGGGGATCAATGAGCAGTTCTTC. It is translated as CASSQERGINEQFF.

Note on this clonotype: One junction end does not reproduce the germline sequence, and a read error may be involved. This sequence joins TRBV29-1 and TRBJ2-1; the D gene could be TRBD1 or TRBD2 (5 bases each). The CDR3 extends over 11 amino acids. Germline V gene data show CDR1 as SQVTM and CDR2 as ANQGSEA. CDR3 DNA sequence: TGCAGCCTCGGGACCTACAATGAGCAGTTCTTT. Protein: CSLGTYNEQFF.

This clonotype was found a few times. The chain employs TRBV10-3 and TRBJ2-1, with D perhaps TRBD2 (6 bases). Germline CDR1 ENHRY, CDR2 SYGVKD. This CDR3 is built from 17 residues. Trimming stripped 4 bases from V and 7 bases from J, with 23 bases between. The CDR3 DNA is TGTGCCATCAGTGCTGGACAAGGGCAGGGTGCGGGGAATGAGCAGTTCTTC. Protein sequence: CAISAGQGQGAGNEQFF.

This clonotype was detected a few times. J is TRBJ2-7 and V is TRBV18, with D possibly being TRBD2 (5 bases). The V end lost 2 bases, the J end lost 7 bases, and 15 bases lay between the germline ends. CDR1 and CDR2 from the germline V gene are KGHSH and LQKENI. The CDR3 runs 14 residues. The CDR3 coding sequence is TGTGCCAGCTCACCAGACGGAGGACGGAGTGAGCAGTACTTC. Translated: CASSPDGGRSEQYF.

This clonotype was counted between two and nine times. The CDR3 DNA reads as TGCAGTGCTCCGACAGGGGGGGTCGAGCAGTACTTC. Its translation: CSAPTGGVEQYF. The chain carries TRBV20-1 and TRBJ2-7; TRBD1 matches 9 bases. CDR3 length equals 12 residues. Germline lookup yields CDR1 DFQATT and CDR2 SNEGSKA (reference sequence). V lost 5 bases and J lost 6; bases outside the gene matches: 5.

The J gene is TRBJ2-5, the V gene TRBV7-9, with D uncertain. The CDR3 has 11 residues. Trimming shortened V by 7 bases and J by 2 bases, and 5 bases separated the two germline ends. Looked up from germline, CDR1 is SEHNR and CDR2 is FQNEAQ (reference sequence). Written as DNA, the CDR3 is TGTGCCAGCACCGTTCAAGAGACCCAGTACTTC. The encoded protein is CASTVQETQYF.

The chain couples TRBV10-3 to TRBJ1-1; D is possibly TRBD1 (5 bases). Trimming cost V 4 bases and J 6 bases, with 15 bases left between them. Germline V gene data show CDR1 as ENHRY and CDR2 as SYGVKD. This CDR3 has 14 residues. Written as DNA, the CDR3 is TGTGCCATCAGTGGGGGGTCACTGGGGGCTGAAGCTTTCTTT. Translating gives CAISGGSLGAEAFF.

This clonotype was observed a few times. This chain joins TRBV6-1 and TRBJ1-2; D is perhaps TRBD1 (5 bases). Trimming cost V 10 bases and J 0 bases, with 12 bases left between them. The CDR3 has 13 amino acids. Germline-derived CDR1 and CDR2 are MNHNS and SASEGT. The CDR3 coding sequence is TGTGCCACCCTAGGGGAACCTAACTATGGCTACACCTTC. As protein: CATLGEPNYGYTF.

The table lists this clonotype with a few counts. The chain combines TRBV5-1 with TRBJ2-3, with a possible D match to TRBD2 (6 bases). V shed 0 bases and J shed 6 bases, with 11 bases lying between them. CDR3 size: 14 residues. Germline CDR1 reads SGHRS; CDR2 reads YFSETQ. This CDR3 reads CASSLANRGDTQYF. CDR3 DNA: TGCGCCAGCAGCTTGGCCAATCGGGGGGATACGCAGTATTTT.

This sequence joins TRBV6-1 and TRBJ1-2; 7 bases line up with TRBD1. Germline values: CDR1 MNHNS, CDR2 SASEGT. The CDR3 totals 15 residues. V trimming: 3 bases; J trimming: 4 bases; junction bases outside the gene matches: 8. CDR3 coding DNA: TGTGCCAGCAGTGACAGGGGGGCATCGGCCTATGGCTACACCTTC. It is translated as CASSDRGASAYGYTF.

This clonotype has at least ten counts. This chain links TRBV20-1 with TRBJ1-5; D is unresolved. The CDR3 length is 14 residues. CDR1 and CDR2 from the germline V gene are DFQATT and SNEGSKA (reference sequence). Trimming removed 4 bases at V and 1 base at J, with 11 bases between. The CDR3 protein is CSAKSGESNQPQHF. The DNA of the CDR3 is TGCAGTGCTAAGAGCGGGGAGAGCAATCAGCCCCAGCATTTT.

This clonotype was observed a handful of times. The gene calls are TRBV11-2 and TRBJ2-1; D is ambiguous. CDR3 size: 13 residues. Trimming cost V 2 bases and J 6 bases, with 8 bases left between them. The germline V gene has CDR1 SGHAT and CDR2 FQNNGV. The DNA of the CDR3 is TGTGCCAGCAGCTTATCAAAGCCCAATGAGCAGTTCTTC. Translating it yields CASSLSKPNEQFF.

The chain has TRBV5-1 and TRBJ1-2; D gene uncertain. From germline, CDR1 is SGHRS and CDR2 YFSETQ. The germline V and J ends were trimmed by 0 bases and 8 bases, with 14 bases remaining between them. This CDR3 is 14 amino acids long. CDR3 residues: CASSLVERAGGYTF. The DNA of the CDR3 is TGCGCCAGCAGCTTGGTCGAGAGGGCGGGAGGCTACACCTTC.